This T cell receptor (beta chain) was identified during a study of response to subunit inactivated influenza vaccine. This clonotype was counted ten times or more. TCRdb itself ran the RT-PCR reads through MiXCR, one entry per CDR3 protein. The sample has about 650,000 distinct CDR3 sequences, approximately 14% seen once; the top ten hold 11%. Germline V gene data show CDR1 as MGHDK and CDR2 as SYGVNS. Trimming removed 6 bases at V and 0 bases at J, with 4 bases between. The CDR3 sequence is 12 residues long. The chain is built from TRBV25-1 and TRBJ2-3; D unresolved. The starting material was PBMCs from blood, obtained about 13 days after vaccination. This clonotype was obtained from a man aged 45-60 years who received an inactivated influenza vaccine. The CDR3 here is CASRTSTDTQYF. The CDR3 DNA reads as TGTGCCAGCAGAACTAGCACAGATACGCAGTATTTT.